This T cell receptor (beta chain) was recorded in a study of blood T cell repertoires in COVID-19. Adults between roughly 18 and 89 years of age took part from about two dozen US areas. In assigning cohorts, the study relied on participant-reported clinical history. Two negative PCRs, clearance, or symptom resolution were required of recovered Cohort 3 donors. Authors' processing steps: Nucleated cell number was recorded as an estimate derived from reference gene primer amplification. Sequencing used immunoSEQ multiplex PCR; TCRdb keeps in-frame clones, though not all of them. Clone size and V and J calls were adopted from that table, with D and trimming inferred from the DNA. The sample contains approximately 440,000 clones, around 87% of which appear only once. The CDR3 extends over 15 amino acids. J gave up 8 bases and V 5 bases, and 9 bases lay outside the gene matches. Germline CDR1 SGHRS, CDR2 YFSETQ.

The clonotype originates from a woman between 18 and 30 years old who had recovered from COVID-19. Input material: PBMCs or T cells enriched from blood (not recorded which). V usage is TRBV5-1 and J usage is TRBJ2-1, with TRBD1 identical over 11 bases. This chain's CDR3 is CASRDGQGALHEQFF. CDR3 bases: TGCGCCAGCAGGGACGGACAGGGGGCGCTTCATGAGCAGTTCTTC.